A single sample gave rise to the 31 T cell receptor beta chains below, sequenced in a study of cytomegalovirus exposure and HLA in healthy donors. PCR was performed using 60 Vbeta and 13 Jbeta primers. Libraries were prepared by immunoSEQ multiplex PCR; TCRdb keeps only in-frame clonotypes and omits some of them. The table records over 40,000 clones, roughly 76% of them present only once. The sample was PBMCs. The receptors stem from a man aged 25-45 years in good health and CMV-seronegative.

The chain links TRBV29-1 to TRBJ1-1; 7 bases line up with TRBD1. This CDR3 has 12 amino acids. The J segment lost 1 base and the V segment lost 4 bases, leaving 0 bases of the junction unmatched. Looked up from germline, CDR1 is SQVTM and CDR2 is ANQGSEA. The CDR3 spells CSVAGGNTEAFF. In nucleotides, the CDR3 is TGCAGCGTTGCAGGGGGGAACACTGAAGCTTTCTTT.

This chain links TRBV2 with TRBJ2-4; 10 nucleotides align to TRBD2. J lost 3 bases, V lost 9 bases, and 8 bases had no gene match. Per the germline V gene, CDR1 is SNHLY and CDR2 is FYNNEI. This CDR3 spans 15 amino acids. CDR3 bases: TGTGCCAGTGTTTCTAGCGGGAGAGACAAAAACATTCAGTACTTC. Protein sequence: CASVSSGRDKNIQYF.

The V gene is TRBV27, the J gene TRBJ2-2, with D maybe TRBD1 (5 bases). Trimming stripped 3 bases from V and 4 bases from J, with 27 bases between. The CDR3 covers 20 residues. Germline lookup yields CDR1 MNHEY and CDR2 SMNVEV (reference sequence). The CDR3 region has the DNA TGTGCCAGCAGTTTGTTTTCAGGGATAACCACGCCAACGTCCACCGGGGAGCTGTTTTTT. This sequence encodes CASSLFSGITTPTSTGELFF.

The J gene is TRBJ2-7, the V gene TRBV11-2; TRBD2 agrees at 13 bases. The germline V gene encodes CDR1 SGHAT and CDR2 FQNNGV. This CDR3 comprises 16 residues. The V segment lost 4 bases and the J segment 3 bases; nucleotides outside the gene matches: 6. The CDR3 region is CASSSPRLAGGYEQYF. The CDR3 region has the DNA TGTGCCAGCAGCTCCCCTAGACTAGCGGGAGGCTACGAGCAGTACTTC.

The rearrangement links TRBV6-5 to TRBJ1-6; D remains unclear. CDR1 MNHEY and CDR2 SVGAGI come from the germline V gene. Trimming left V 5 bases short and J 7 bases short, with 6 bases between. This CDR3 has 12 amino acids. The CDR3 reads CASSSRNSPLHF. In DNA form, the CDR3 reads TGTGCCAGCAGTAGTCGGAATTCACCCCTCCACTTT.

The chain links TRBV6-5 to TRBJ2-2; 8 bases are a match to TRBD2. The CDR3 consists of 16 residues. Germline CDR1 reads MNHEY; CDR2 reads SVGAGI. The ends lost 0 bases at V and 5 bases at J; junction bases unmatched: 5. Here the CDR3 DNA reads TGTGCCAGCAGTTACTCCCCGGGAGGGTGGACCGGGGAGCTGTTTTTT. It yields the protein CASSYSPGGWTGELFF.

V is TRBV4-1 and J is TRBJ1-1; possible D gene TRBD1, 5 bases. CDR1 is MGHRA, CDR2 YSYEKL, per germline. This CDR3 has 15 residues. V was pared by 2 bases and J by 10 bases, with 20 bases between. CDR3 region: CASSQRDSTVIRAFF. The CDR3 bases are TGCGCCAGCAGCCAACGAGACAGTACCGTCATTCGAGCTTTCTTT.

Of note for this clone: Without the conserved terminal phenylalanine or tryptophan, this CDR3 likely stems from a read error. The rearrangement joins TRBV7-8 to TRBJ1-5; 7 nucleotides match TRBD1. From germline, CDR1 is SGHVS and CDR2 FQNEAQ. This CDR3 contains 13 residues. J lost 4 bases, V lost 5 bases, and 2 bases had no gene match. CDR3: CASSRQGNQPQHV. The CDR3 DNA sequence: TGTGCCAGCAGCAGACAGGGAAATCAGCCCCAGCATGTT.

CDR3 region: CASSDSGTTTEAFF. The CDR3 DNA sequence: TGTGCCAGCAGTGATTCCGGGACAACCACTGAAGCTTTCTTT. The chain uses TRBV6-1 and TRBJ1-1; perhaps TRBD1 as D (6 bases). The CDR3 sequence is 14 residues long. Germline V lookup: CDR1 MNHNS, CDR2 SASEGT. V was clipped by 3 bases and J by 4 bases, with 12 bases between them.

The chain couples TRBV27 to TRBJ2-1; maybe TRBD1 (5 bases). Germline CDR1 and CDR2: MNHEY and SMNVEV (reference sequence). Trimming removed 5 bases from V and 6 bases from J, with 23 bases in between. The CDR3 is made up of 17 amino acids. CDR3 coding DNA: TGTGCCAGCAGTCCACGCCTGGGGCTGGGGATGAGCAATGAGCAGTTCTTC. As protein: CASSPRLGLGMSNEQFF.

The J gene is TRBJ1-2, the V gene TRBV30; possibly TRBD1 for D (5 bases). The CDR3 runs 13 residues. V was trimmed by 3 bases and J by 4 bases, leaving 12 bases between them. Germline loops: CDR1 GTSNPN, CDR2 SVGIG (reference sequence). The CDR3 protein is CAWRTDPPYGYTF. The CDR3 nucleotides read TGTGCCTGGAGGACAGATCCCCCCTATGGCTACACCTTC. Supplemented by reference TRBV30 and TRBJ1-2, the full variable domain reads SQTIHQWPATLVQPVGSPLSLECTVEGTSNPNLYWYRQAAGRGLQLLFYSVGIGQISSEVPQNLSASRPQDRQFILSSKKLLLSDSGFYLCAWRTDPPYGYTFGSGTRLTVV.

This clone came up once. This sequence joins TRBV2 and TRBJ2-7; a weak D match, TRBD2 (5 bases). The CDR3 runs 14 residues. The germline gives CDR1 SNHLY, CDR2 FYNNEI. The ends were cut back, 8 bases at V and 2 bases at J, with 16 bases in the middle. CDR3 DNA: TGTGCCAGCGGAGTTCGGGAACCAACCTACGAGCAGTACTTC. It yields the protein CASGVREPTYEQYF.

The chain has TRBV2 and TRBJ2-1; perhaps TRBD2 as D (5 bases). With 3 bases removed from V and 3 bases from J, the gap between germline ends came to 15 bases. Germline CDR1 is SNHLY and CDR2 is FYNNEI. The CDR3 has 16 amino acids. The CDR3 sequence is CASSDGLQRIYNEQFF. CDR3 DNA: TGTGCCAGCAGTGACGGACTCCAGCGGATCTACAATGAGCAGTTCTTC.

The V call is TRBV5-1, the J call TRBJ2-3, with 9 positions matching TRBD2. This CDR3 has 14 amino acids. V dropped 2 bases and J dropped 5; count of bases not matched to a gene: 3. Germline loops: CDR1 SGHRS, CDR2 YFSETQ. CDR3 in DNA: TGCGCCAGCAGCTTCCTAGCGGGACAAGATACGCAGTATTTT. Protein: CASSFLAGQDTQYF.

As for this clone: The sample holds other DNA sequences that translate to the same CDR3. The chain links TRBV10-2 to TRBJ1-4, with TRBD1 matching 7 bases. The CDR3 runs to 17 residues. V lost 2 bases, J lost 8 bases, and 14 bases stayed unmatched. Germline V gives CDR1 WSHSY, CDR2 SAAADI. CDR3 residues: CASSEGDRKKAGEKLFF. The CDR3 coding sequence is TGCGCCAGCAGTGAGGGGGACAGAAAAAAGGCGGGCGAAAAACTGTTTTTT.

This sequence joins TRBV5-1 and TRBJ2-5; D remains unclear. Trimming pared 0 bases from V and 5 bases from J, leaving 11 bases between. The germline CDR1 and CDR2 sequences are SGHRS and YFSETQ. CDR3 size: 14 residues. CDR3 amino acids: CASSLDTAWETQYF. The CDR3 DNA reads as TGCGCCAGCAGCTTGGACACAGCTTGGGAGACCCAGTACTTC.

The J gene is TRBJ2-3, the V gene TRBV7-9, with 10 bases fitting TRBD2. The CDR3 loop spans 16 amino acids. V lost 4 bases, J lost 4 bases, and 8 bases stayed unmatched. Germline values: CDR1 SEHNR, CDR2 FQNEAQ (reference sequence). CDR3 coding DNA: TGTGCCAGCAGCTCCCAAGGGACTAGCGCTGCAGATACGCAGTATTTT. Encoded protein: CASSSQGTSAADTQYF.

This chain connects TRBV19 to TRBJ1-5; no clear D. The CDR3 length is 12 residues. Germline CDR1 reads LNHDA; CDR2 reads SQIVND (reference sequence). V shed 5 bases and J shed 1 base, with 3 bases lying between them. This CDR3 reads CASSQSNQPQHF. The CDR3 DNA reads TGTGCCAGTAGTCAAAGCAATCAGCCCCAGCATTTT.

This chain joins TRBV19 and TRBJ1-1; D is ambiguous. Germline V gene sequence: CDR1 LNHDA, CDR2 SQIVND (reference sequence). The V end lost 4 bases, the J end lost 1 base, and 10 bases lay between the germline ends. CDR3 length equals 14 residues. The CDR3 DNA is TGTGCCAGTAGTAAAATCAGTACGAACACTGAAGCTTTCTTT. This sequence encodes CASSKISTNTEAFF.

CDR3 residues: CATSREMGTYGYTF. CDR3 nucleotide sequence: TGTGCCACCAGCAGAGAGATGGGCACCTATGGCTACACCTTC. This rearrangement joins TRBV15 to TRBJ1-2; D ambiguous. Trimming cost V 0 bases and J 4 bases, with 9 bases left between them. This CDR3 contains 14 residues. Germline V CDR1 and CDR2: LNHNV, YYDKDF (reference sequence). The full variable domain, completed using reference TRBV15 and TRBJ1-2, is DAMVIQNPRYQVTQFGKPVTLSCSQTLNHNVMYWYQQKSSQAPKLLFHYYDKDFNNEADTPDNFQSRRPNTSFCFLDIRSPGLGDTAMYLCATSREMGTYGYTFGSGTRLTVV.

The chain has TRBV29-1 and TRBJ2-1; 8 bases fit TRBD2. CDR1 is SQVTM, CDR2 ANQGSEA, per germline. V lost 4 bases to trimming and J lost 4 bases; unmatched junction nucleotides: 3. The CDR3 totals 13 residues. CDR3 region: CSVGTSQYNEQFF. The CDR3 nucleotides read TGCAGCGTTGGGACTAGCCAATACAATGAGCAGTTCTTC.

This clone was found a few times. The CDR3 spells CASSSLTTGEAFF. CDR3 DNA: TGCGCCAGCAGCAGTCTGACGACTGGTGAAGCTTTCTTT. The rearrangement links TRBV5-1 to TRBJ1-1; D is unclear. The CDR3 consists of 13 residues. V was trimmed by 4 bases and J by 7 bases, leaving 14 bases between them. Per germline, CDR1 SGHRS and CDR2 YFSETQ.

The CDR3 region is CASSLSGRVGTEAFF. CDR3 DNA sequence: TGTGCCAGCAGTTTATCCGGCAGGGTCGGGACTGAAGCTTTCTTT. The chain recombines TRBV27 with TRBJ1-1, with TRBD1 as a possible D gene (5 bases). The V end was cut by 0 bases, the J end by 5 bases, with 13 bases between. This CDR3 is 15 amino acids long. Germline V gives CDR1 MNHEY, CDR2 SMNVEV (reference sequence).

This clone turned up a few times. The chain uses TRBV27 and TRBJ1-5; D not resolved. This CDR3 spans 16 amino acids. V was shortened by 6 bases and J by 0 bases, with 15 bases between the two germline ends. Looked up from germline, CDR1 is MNHEY and CDR2 is SMNVEV (reference sequence). The CDR3 nucleotides are TGTGCCAGCAGAGCTGTAGCGGGATATAGCAATCAGCCCCAGCATTTT. This translates into CASRAVAGYSNQPQHF.

The table lists this clone with a few counts. V is TRBV29-1 and J is TRBJ1-1, with 7 nucleotides matching TRBD1. The CDR3 has 12 amino acids. V lost 7 bases, J lost 1 base, and 3 bases stayed unmatched. Germline V gene data show CDR1 as SQVTM and CDR2 as ANQGSEA. The CDR3 DNA follows: TGCAGCGCTCACAGGGGGAACACTGAAGCTTTCTTT. It translates to CSAHRGNTEAFF.

The chain carries TRBV10-3 and TRBJ2-3; 8 bases match TRBD2. CDR1 ENHRY and CDR2 SYGVKD come from the germline V gene. The CDR3 spans 15 residues. The V gene end was trimmed by 4 bases and the J gene end by 0 bases; junction bases not matched to a gene: 3. The CDR3 sequence is CAISVVAGSTDTQYF. The DNA of the CDR3 is TGTGCCATCAGTGTAGTAGCGGGAAGCACAGATACGCAGTATTTT.

There are a few counts of this clone. This chain uses TRBV5-3 with TRBJ1-1, with D possibly TRBD1 on 6 matching bases. TRBV5-3 is sorted into the ORF group, with uncertain function. The CDR3 covers 14 residues. V lost 4 bases and J lost 1, with 11 bases in between. The CDR3 region is CARSATGGNTEAFF. The CDR3, as DNA: TGTGCCAGAAGCGCGACAGGAGGGAACACTGAAGCTTTCTTT.

The chain has TRBV15 and TRBJ1-2; 10 bases line up with TRBD1. The CDR3 is 15 amino acids. CDR1 is LNHNV, CDR2 YYDKDF, per germline (reference sequence). V shed 6 bases and J 0 bases; nucleotides not matched to a gene: 4. CDR3 protein: CATSTGTGANYGYTF. The CDR3 coding sequence is TGTGCCACCAGTACCGGGACAGGGGCTAACTATGGCTACACCTTC.

The rearrangement links TRBV5-1 to TRBJ2-7; 9 bases align to TRBD2. After removal of 1 base from V and 0 bases from J, the junction contained 5 bases not matched to a gene. CDR1 SGHRS and CDR2 YFSETQ come from the germline V gene. The CDR3 has 16 residues. In DNA form, the CDR3 reads TGCGCCAGCAGCTTGTTCGTTAGCGGGAGCTCCTACGAGCAGTACTTC. Translation gives CASSLFVSGSSYEQYF.

The chain carries TRBV14 and TRBJ1-1; TRBD1 aligns across 8 bases. Trimming cost V 3 bases and J 10 bases; bases outside gene matches: 7. Germline values: CDR1 SGHDN, CDR2 FVKESK. The CDR3 runs to 13 residues. This CDR3 reads CASSQNDRGRAFF. For the CDR3, the DNA is TGTGCCAGCAGCCAGAACGACAGGGGTCGAGCTTTCTTT.

This sequence joins TRBV5-1 and TRBJ2-5; TRBD1 matches 10 bases. The CDR3 runs to 14 residues. Germline trimming cut 4 bases from V and 1 base from J; bases unmatched to any gene: 1. The germline CDR1 and CDR2 sequences are SGHRS and YFSETQ. This chain's CDR3 is CASSRQGAQETQYF. The CDR3 bases are TGCGCCAGCAGCCGACAGGGGGCCCAAGAGACCCAGTACTTC.